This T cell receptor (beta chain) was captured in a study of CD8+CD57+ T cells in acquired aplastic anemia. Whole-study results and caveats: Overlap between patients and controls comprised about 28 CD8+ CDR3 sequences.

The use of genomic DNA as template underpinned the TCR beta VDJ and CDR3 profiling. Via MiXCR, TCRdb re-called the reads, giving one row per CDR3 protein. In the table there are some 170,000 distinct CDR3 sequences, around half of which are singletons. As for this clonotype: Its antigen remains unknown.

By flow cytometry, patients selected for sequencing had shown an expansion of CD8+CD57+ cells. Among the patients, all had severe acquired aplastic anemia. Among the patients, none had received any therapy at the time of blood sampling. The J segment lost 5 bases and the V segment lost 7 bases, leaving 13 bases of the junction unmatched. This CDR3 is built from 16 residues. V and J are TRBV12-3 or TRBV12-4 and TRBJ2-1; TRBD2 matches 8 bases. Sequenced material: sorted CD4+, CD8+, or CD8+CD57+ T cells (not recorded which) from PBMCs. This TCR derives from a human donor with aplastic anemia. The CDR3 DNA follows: TGTGCCAGCACCCTAGGGGGACTAGGGGTTCACAATGAGCAGTTCTTC. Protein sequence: CASTLGGLGVHNEQFF.